The rows below give T cell receptor beta chains drawn from one sample of a study of Graves' ophthalmopathy and Graves' hyperthyroidism. Each CDR3 protein gets one entry after TCRdb re-called the multiplex PCR reads with MiXCR. The sample has fewer than 650,000 distinct CDR3 sequences, about 20% seen once; the top ten hold roughly 6.9%. Sequencing used peripheral blood. These receptors all stem from a woman between 18 and 29 years old with stable Graves' hyperthyroidism. Some clones in this sample may be carry-over from other donors' samples. CDR3s include the opening cysteine and the closing phenylalanine or tryptophan. A D gene is named only where the DNA matches it firmly. Clone size is not always given. Where it is, it says once, few, many or a class for expanded clones.

D	J	V	size	DNA	CDR3
NA	TRBJ2-7	TRBV11-2	many	TGTGCCAGCAGCTCCCCCGTGGCAACGAGCTCCTACGAGCAGTACTTC	CASSSPVATSSYEQYF
TRBD2	TRBJ2-2	TRBV28	NA	TGTGCCAGCGGGGGGACTAGCCTCGGTAACACCGGGGAGCTGTTTTTT	CASGGTSLGNTGELFF
NA	TRBJ1-2	TRBV20-1	many	TGCAGTGCCCTGTCAATGAGGAGGACAGGCTACACCTTC	CSALSMRRTGYTF
NA	TRBJ1-2	TRBV6-5	many	TGTGCCAGCAGTTACTCGGGGGTGGAGTGGGGCTACACCTTC	CASSYSGVEWGYTF
NA	TRBJ2-5	TRBV24-1	NA	TGTGCCACCAGTGACCCCGACAGAAACCAAGAGACCCAGTACTTC	CATSDPDRNQETQYF
TRBD1	TRBJ1-2	TRBV7-6	many	TGTGCCAGCAGCCCGCTGGCTGGGACAGCTAACTATGGCTACACCTTC	CASSPLAGTANYGYTF
TRBD1	TRBJ1-4	TRBV6-5	many	TGTGCCAGCAGTTGGGACAGGAAGAATGAAAAACCGTTTTTT	CASSWDRKNEKPFF
TRBD1	TRBJ1-2	TRBV4-1	NA	TGCGCCAGCAGCCATCCCGGACAGGGGGCGTCTGGCTACACCTTC	CASSHPGQGASGYTF
TRBD2	TRBJ2-5	TRBV11-1	NA	TGTGCCAGCAGCGCGCCCCGGACTAGCGGGGGAACCGTGGAGACCCAGTACTTC	CASSAPRTSGGTVETQYF
NA	TRBJ2-7	TRBV11-1	NA	TGTGCCAGCAGCTTAATCGGGGCGGAACACTCCTACGAGCAGTACTTC	CASSLIGAEHSYEQYF
NA	TRBJ1-6	TRBV16	many	TGTGCCAGCAGCCAATCGCTGGATTATTCACCCCTCCACTTT	CASSQSLDYSPLHF
NA	TRBJ2-7	TRBV20-1	many	TGCAGTGCTAGGGAACTAGCTGGCTACGAGCAGTACTTC	CSARELAGYEQYF
NA	TRBJ1-5	TRBV30	many	TGTGCCTGGAGTCCAACGAGTGGAAAGATAAATCAGCCCCAGCATTTT	CAWSPTSGKINQPQHF
NA	TRBJ1-2	TRBV29-1	many	TGCAGCGTTGCACAGGGCTATGGCTACACCTTC	CSVAQGYGYTF
NA	TRBJ1-1	TRBV20-1	few	TGCAGTGCTAGATACCGGGACATAGCTGAAGCTTTCTTT	CSARYRDIAEAFF
TRBD1	TRBJ1-2	TRBV28	many	TGTGCCAGCAGTTCCGGGACAGGATCTTTCTACACCTTC	CASSSGTGSFYTF
NA	TRBJ1-5	TRBV11-2	many	TGTGCCAGCAGCTCGGATACCCCTCATCAGCCCCAGCATTTT	CASSSDTPHQPQHF